This entry lists 23 T cell receptor beta chains sequenced from one sample in a study of shared clonotypes between healthy human individuals. Naive CD8 cells were CD45RO-negative, positively selected for CCR7, excluding terminally differentiated effector memory CD45RA+ cells. Sequencing used immunoSEQ multiplex PCR; TCRdb keeps in-frame clones, though not all of them. The sample has about 2.2 million clones; roughly 91% are singletons. The sequenced sample consisted of naive CD8+ T cells from PBMCs. These receptors were obtained from a man younger than 35 in good health. Some clones in this sample may be carry-over from other donors' samples.

The chain uses TRBV10-1 and TRBJ2-7; weak D call: TRBD1 (5 bases). The germline gives CDR1 WNHNN, CDR2 SYGVQD (reference sequence). V was cut by 1 base and J by 6 bases, with 16 bases left in between. The CDR3 runs to 15 residues. CDR3: CASSEYKGRIGEQYF. The CDR3 DNA follows: TGCGCCAGCAGTGAGTATAAGGGGCGCATTGGCGAGCAGTACTTC.

CDR3 sequence: CASSYQPGTPPYEQYF. The CDR3 DNA reads as TGTGCCAGCAGTTACCAGCCAGGGACCCCCCCCTACGAGCAGTACTTC. The V and J genes are TRBV6-5 and TRBJ2-7; the D gene could be TRBD1 or TRBD2 (5 bases each). This CDR3 has 16 amino acids. CDR1 MNHEY and CDR2 SVGAGI come from the germline V gene. The V end lost 2 bases, the J end lost 2 bases, and 16 bases lay between the germline ends.

V and J are TRBV27 and TRBJ1-2; D is unclear. In germline, CDR1 is MNHEY, CDR2 SMNVEV (reference sequence). V was pared by 6 bases and J by 4 bases, with 12 bases between. This CDR3 spans 13 amino acids. The CDR3 sequence is CASSDRLSYGYTF. CDR3 DNA: TGTGCCAGCAGCGATCGGCTAAGCTATGGCTACACCTTC.

As concerns this clone: The same CDR3 can be traced to other DNA sequences in this sample. The chain couples TRBV28 to TRBJ2-7; D gene unclear. Germline values: CDR1 MDHEN, CDR2 SYDVKM. This CDR3 has 12 residues. Trimming removed 3 bases from V and 4 bases from J, with 7 bases in between. The CDR3 loop is CASSFQGYEQYF. CDR3 nucleotide sequence: TGTGCCAGCAGTTTCCAAGGTTACGAGCAGTACTTC.

The chain links TRBV10-1 to TRBJ1-1; no clear D gene. The germline CDR1 and CDR2 sequences are WNHNN and SYGVQD (reference sequence). The CDR3 is 13 amino acids. Deletions cut 2 bases from V and 8 bases from J, with 12 bases between. CDR3 protein: CASSEVLGREAFF. The DNA for the CDR3 is TGCGCCAGCAGTGAGGTTTTGGGGAGGGAAGCTTTCTTT.

The rearrangement uses TRBV7-9 and TRBJ2-7; TRBD2 matches at 7 bases. Losses at the gene ends were 5 bases for V and 6 bases for J; bases not matched to a gene: 13. There are 15 residues in the CDR3. Germline CDR1 SEHNR, CDR2 FQNEAQ (reference sequence). The CDR3 nucleotides read TGTGCCAGCAGCCCTTGGGGGAGGGTAGCTGGCGAGCAGTACTTC. Encoded protein: CASSPWGRVAGEQYF.

The chain joins TRBV2 to TRBJ2-3; a possible D gene is TRBD2 (5 bases). The CDR3 length is 17 residues. Germline V gene data show CDR1 as SNHLY and CDR2 as FYNNEI. The ends were cut back, 4 bases at V and 5 bases at J, with 22 bases in the middle. The CDR3 coding sequence is TGTGCCAGCAGTGTATCCCGGGATGAGAAGGGTCTAGATACGCAGTATTTT. Translation gives CASSVSRDEKGLDTQYF.

The chain carries TRBV6-1 and TRBJ1-5; D ambiguous. The CDR3 runs 13 residues. Germline loops: CDR1 MNHNS, CDR2 SASEGT. The germline V and J ends were trimmed by 1 base and 3 bases, with 4 bases remaining between them. In nucleotides, the CDR3 is TGTGCCAGCAGTGAAGGCACCAATCAGCCCCAGCATTTT. The encoded protein is CASSEGTNQPQHF.

This clone showed up just once. V usage is TRBV4-2 and J usage is TRBJ2-7; D remains ambiguous. The germline V gene has CDR1 LGHNA and CDR2 YNFKEQ. V dropped 4 bases and J dropped 3 bases, with 16 bases sitting between them. This CDR3 comprises 15 residues. The CDR3 is CASSRTQFDRYEQYF. The CDR3 region has the DNA TGTGCCAGCAGCCGCACCCAGTTTGACCGCTACGAGCAGTACTTC.

This chain uses TRBV11-2 with TRBJ1-1; D gene uncertain. The CDR3 totals 15 residues. V was clipped by 3 bases and J by 1 base, with 12 bases between them. Germline CDR1 reads SGHAT; CDR2 reads FQNNGV. Here the CDR3 reads CASSFGMDPNTEAFF. CDR3 nucleotides: TGTGCCAGCAGCTTTGGGATGGATCCGAACACTGAAGCTTTCTTT.

The chain uses TRBV6-6 and TRBJ1-2; maybe TRBD1 (5 bases). Germline loops: CDR1 MNHNY, CDR2 SVGAGI (reference sequence). V was pared by 4 bases and J by 2 bases, with 17 bases between. The CDR3 has 16 residues. The CDR3 region has the DNA TGTGCCAGCAGTTCCCCCCCCGGGGGTGAGAACTATGGCTACACCTTC. It specifies CASSSPPGGENYGYTF.

The chain is built from TRBV28 and TRBJ1-2; 7 bases fit TRBD1. In germline, CDR1 is MDHEN, CDR2 SYDVKM. V shed 5 bases and J 7 bases; nucleotides not matched to a gene: 16. This CDR3 is 16 amino acids long. The CDR3 spells CASSRGQAPAMSGYTF. CDR3 DNA: TGTGCCAGCAGTCGTGGACAGGCTCCCGCTATGAGTGGCTACACCTTC.

The chain links TRBV27 to TRBJ2-2; 10 bases agree with TRBD2. The CDR3 loop spans 16 amino acids. Germline CDR1 MNHEY, CDR2 SMNVEV (reference sequence). V lost 7 bases to trimming and J lost 8 bases; unmatched junction nucleotides: 13. This CDR3 is CASNWGVAGGAGELFF. The DNA for the CDR3 is TGTGCCAGCAACTGGGGTGTAGCGGGAGGAGCGGGGGAGCTGTTTTTT.

The chain has TRBV28 and TRBJ2-2; D gene uncertain. Looked up from germline, CDR1 is MDHEN and CDR2 is SYDVKM. The CDR3 covers 14 residues. Trimming removed 9 bases from V and 0 bases from J, with 11 bases in between. The chain's CDR3 is CASRLSSNTGELFF. The CDR3 DNA reads as TGTGCCAGTCGTCTCTCCTCGAACACCGGGGAGCTGTTTTTT.

The CDR3 bases are TGTGCCAGCAGTTACTCGTCAGGGATGGAGGAGACCCAGTACTTC. It specifies CASSYSSGMEETQYF. The chain has TRBV6-5 and TRBJ2-5; D may be TRBD1 (5 bases). V lost 0 bases and J lost 5, with 13 bases in between. The germline gives CDR1 MNHEY, CDR2 SVGAGI. CDR3 length: 15 residues.

J is TRBJ2-3 and V is TRBV7-8; 9 nucleotides match TRBD2. The CDR3 totals 14 residues. V was pared by 5 bases and J by 4 bases, with 4 bases of the junction left unmatched. CDR1 is SGHVS and CDR2 is FQNEAQ in the germline V gene. CDR3 DNA: TGTGCCAGCAGCATTAGCGGGAGCTCAGATACGCAGTATTTT. Translated, it gives CASSISGSSDTQYF. The full variable domain, completed using reference TRBV7-8 and TRBJ2-3, is GAGVSQSPRYKVAKRGQDVALRCDPISGHVSLFWYQQALGQGPEFLTYFQNEAQLDKSGLPSDRFFAERPEGSVSTLKIQRTQQEDSAVYLCASSISGSSDTQYFGPGTRLTVL.

The genes are TRBV28 and TRBJ1-1, with 9 positions matching TRBD1. The V segment lost 6 bases and the J segment 0 bases; nucleotides outside the gene matches: 8. CDR1 is MDHEN, CDR2 SYDVKM, per germline. This CDR3 spans 16 amino acids. The CDR3 reads CASRPGQGKMNTEAFF. The DNA for the CDR3 is TGTGCCAGCAGACCAGGACAGGGGAAAATGAACACTGAAGCTTTCTTT.

The chain uses TRBV5-1 and TRBJ2-7; TRBD2 matches at 7 bases. Per the germline V gene, CDR1 is SGHRS and CDR2 is YFSETQ. This CDR3 contains 15 residues. The ends lost 0 bases at V and 3 bases at J; junction bases unmatched: 6. CDR3 sequence: CASSLALADRYEQYF. CDR3 sequence (DNA): TGCGCCAGCAGCTTGGCCCTAGCGGACCGCTACGAGCAGTACTTC.

This rearrangement joins TRBV28 to TRBJ2-1, with 10 positions matching TRBD2. In germline, CDR1 is MDHEN, CDR2 SYDVKM. After removal of 2 bases from V and 8 bases from J, the junction contained 9 bases not matched to a gene. This CDR3 contains 16 residues. CDR3 amino acids: CASSLTAGGDLDEQFF. In DNA form, the CDR3 reads TGTGCCAGCAGTTTAACAGCGGGAGGGGACTTGGATGAGCAGTTCTTC.

This chain links TRBV4-3 with TRBJ2-5; D ambiguous. Per the germline V gene, CDR1 is LGHNA and CDR2 is YSLEER. This CDR3 is 17 amino acids long. V dropped 0 bases and J dropped 2 bases, with 16 bases sitting between them. The CDR3 loop is CASSQEYFRYLQETQYF. The CDR3 coding sequence is TGCGCCAGCAGCCAAGAGTATTTTCGGTACCTTCAAGAGACCCAGTACTTC.

This rearrangement joins TRBV19 to TRBJ2-1; 8 nucleotides agree with TRBD2. CDR3 length: 15 residues. Germline V gene lookup returns CDR1 LNHDA and CDR2 SQIVND (reference sequence). The V gene end was trimmed by 6 bases and the J gene end by 4 bases; junction bases not matched to a gene: 8. The CDR3 bases are TGTGCCAGTAGGGAGATAGCGGGATCGTACAATGAGCAGTTCTTC. This encodes CASREIAGSYNEQFF.

The rearrangement links TRBV20-1 to TRBJ2-3, with D hard to call. The CDR3 is made up of 10 amino acids. Germline lookup yields CDR1 DFQATT and CDR2 SNEGSKA (reference sequence). This chain's CDR3 is CRPGSLGQYF. CDR3 in DNA: TGCAGGCCCGGCAGCTTAGGACAGTATTTT.

Notes on this clone: One junction end disagrees with the germline gene, perhaps due to a read error. This chain uses TRBV13 with TRBJ2-5, with 7 bases matching TRBD1. The CDR3 consists of 14 residues. Looked up from germline, CDR1 is PRHDT and CDR2 is FYEKMQ (reference sequence). The CDR3, as DNA: TGTGCCAGCAGCTCCGGACGACCGACAGGGCGGATAGACTTC. It encodes CASSSGRPTGRIDF.